These 10 T cell receptor beta chains share one sample of origin, sequenced in a study of OX40 agonist ivuxolimab in advanced cancers. The library was made by the immunoSEQ multiplex PCR assay. TCRdb carries this immuneACCESS record with in-frame sequences only. Its versions omit some clonotypes, under half of them owing to an unresolved V gene in the studies checked, with the rest unexplained. Within this sample are 65,000 to 75,000 clones, with roughly 84% of them counted one time only. Around 2% of the sample goes to the ten largest clones. The source was CD4+ or CD8+ T cells sorted from blood, collected in a trial of the OX40 agonist ivuxolimab. These TCRs come from an adult with an advanced solid tumor such as melanoma, head and neck, liver or kidney cancer.

V and J are TRBV29-1 and TRBJ1-2, with D perhaps TRBD1 (6 bases). Germline V gene data show CDR1 as SQVTM and CDR2 as ANQGSEA. V gave up 5 bases and J gave up 4 bases, with 8 bases separating them. The CDR3 spans 11 residues. For the CDR3, the DNA is TGCAGCGTTCTAGGGGGCTATGGCTACACCTTC. It specifies CSVLGGYGYTF.

V gene TRBV7-9 combines with J gene TRBJ1-5; 9 positions agree with TRBD1. The CDR3 has 16 amino acids. Germline CDR1 and CDR2: SEHNR and FQNEAQ (reference sequence). V lost 4 bases and J lost 0; bases outside the gene matches: 4. CDR3 DNA: TGTGCCAGCAGCTCACAGGGGGCGCTTAGCAATCAGCCCCAGCATTTT. Amino acid sequence: CASSSQGALSNQPQHF.

This clone was seen a handful of times. This chain connects TRBV4-1 to TRBJ1-2; D possibly corresponds to TRBD1 (5 bases). CDR1 MGHRA and CDR2 YSYEKL come from the germline V gene. CDR3 length: 18 amino acids. The germline V and J ends were trimmed by 1 base and 2 bases, with 20 bases remaining between them. For the CDR3, the DNA is TGCGCCAGCAGCCAAGCTACCCCTTGGACACGGTCGAACTATGGCTACACCTTC. Protein: CASSQATPWTRSNYGYTF.

This sequence joins TRBV30 and TRBJ2-7; the D gene is possibly TRBD2 (5 bases). This CDR3 has 13 amino acids. The germline V gene has CDR1 GTSNPN and CDR2 SVGIG (reference sequence). Trimming removed 4 bases at V and 3 bases at J, with 13 bases between. The CDR3 coding sequence is TGTGCCTGGACCCACCGACGGGGCTACGAGCAGTACTTC. This gives the protein CAWTHRRGYEQYF. The full variable domain, with the rest looked up from reference TRBV30 and TRBJ2-7, is SQTIHQWPATLVQPVGSPLSLECTVEGTSNPNLYWYRQAAGRGLQLLFYSVGIGQISSEVPQNLSASRPQDRQFILSSKKLLLSDSGFYLCAWTHRRGYEQYFGPGTRLTVT.

This rearrangement joins TRBV28 to TRBJ1-2, with D possibly TRBD1 on 5 matching bases. The germline V gene has CDR1 MDHEN and CDR2 SYDVKM. V was cut by 3 bases and J by 4 bases, with 18 bases left in between. This CDR3 spans 16 amino acids. CDR3 in amino acids: CASSFGGETYIYGYTF. The CDR3 nucleotides are TGTGCCAGCAGTTTCGGGGGGGAGACATACATCTATGGCTACACCTTC.

The V and J genes are TRBV12-5 and TRBJ2-7, with D perhaps TRBD2 (5 bases). V shed 8 bases and J shed 2 bases, with 16 bases lying between them. CDR1 is LGHNT and CDR2 is FRNRAP in the germline V gene. The CDR3 is 14 residues long. The DNA of the CDR3 is TGTGCTAGTTTGCCAGGACTGTTTACCTACGAGCAGTACTTC. Translating it yields CASLPGLFTYEQYF.

The chain links TRBV11-2 to TRBJ2-1; 14 positions agree with TRBD2. Germline values: CDR1 SGHAT, CDR2 FQNNGV. V dropped 3 bases and J dropped 0; count of bases not matched to a gene: 7. The CDR3 spans 19 residues. The CDR3 sequence: CASSFATSGGGSSYNEQFF. CDR3 in DNA: TGTGCCAGCAGCTTCGCGACTAGCGGGGGGGGTAGCTCCTACAATGAGCAGTTCTTC.

V gene TRBV19 combines with J gene TRBJ1-4; TRBD1 aligns across 10 bases. CDR1 LNHDA and CDR2 SQIVND come from the germline V gene (reference sequence). The CDR3 sequence is 16 residues long. Trimming cost V 7 bases and J 7 bases; bases outside gene matches: 12. The CDR3, as DNA: TGTGCCAGTACCCCCCGGGACAGGGGTCTCGGTGAAAAACTGTTTTTT. As protein: CASTPRDRGLGEKLFF.

CDR3 protein: CSVERGGQGYGYTF. DNA of the CDR3: TGCAGCGTTGAAAGGGGAGGTCAGGGCTATGGCTACACCTTC. V gene TRBV29-1 combines with J gene TRBJ1-2; maybe TRBD1 (5 bases). The CDR3 extends over 14 amino acids. Trimming cost V 2 bases and J 4 bases, with 14 bases left between them. Per the germline V gene, CDR1 is SQVTM and CDR2 is ANQGSEA.

CDR3 nucleotide sequence: TGCAGCGTCCCCCGGGACGGAAACTCCTACGAGCAGTACTTC. Its protein is CSVPRDGNSYEQYF. The chain employs TRBV29-1 and TRBJ2-7; tentatively, D is TRBD1 or TRBD2 (5 bases each). The V end was cut by 6 bases, the J end by 0 bases, with 15 bases between. Looked up from germline, CDR1 is SQVTM and CDR2 is ANQGSEA. The CDR3 is made up of 14 amino acids.